This is a list of T cell receptor beta chains from one sample in a study of identical twins. TCRdb passed the 5' RACE reads through MiXCR, listing each CDR3 protein once. The sample records under 350,000 distinct CDR3 sequences, roughly 10% being singletons. These data also formed part of another study, on yellow fever vaccine responses in identical twins.

The specimen sequenced was CD8+ T cells sorted from blood. These receptors were taken from a woman under 30 in good health. Each CDR3 is given without its conserved first and last residue.

TRBV28	TRBJ2-3	ASSFDYRLAGGLLPDTQY
TRBV6-4	TRBJ2-1	ASSPEEVPRNEQF
TRBV7-9	TRBJ2-5	ASSFQRGQGQGETQY
TRBV6-2/TRBV6-3	TRBJ2-7	ASSYDGQSPYEQY
TRBV12-5	TRBJ2-5	ASGKGTNQETQY
TRBV7-2	TRBJ1-1	ATCDGLVTEAF
TRBV14	TRBJ2-7	ASSQGPLQRGAEIEQY
TRBV5-1	TRBJ2-3	ASSLVGLAGGDTQY
TRBV27	TRBJ2-7	ASSLLDRVYEQY
TRBV4-3	TRBJ2-7	ASSQDLGMSYEQY
TRBV6-2/TRBV6-3	TRBJ2-6	ASSYAASYSGANVLT
TRBV2	TRBJ2-1	GSSELNPRNEQF
TRBV6-6	TRBJ1-1	ASSGRRSEAF
TRBV20-1	TRBJ2-7	SAGSVAGVSYEQY
TRBV2	TRBJ2-3	ASTSGNTDTQY
TRBV12-3/TRBV12-4	TRBJ1-3	ASSYGGNTIY
TRBV4-3	TRBJ2-7	ASSLTSLDYEQY
TRBV4-1	TRBJ2-5	ASSQGPNPVRGTQY
TRBV28	TRBJ1-1	ASRPSTGNTEAF
TRBV3-1	TRBJ1-6	ASSQLQGLDSPLH
TRBV6-4	TRBJ2-6	ASSDSRGLGANVLT
TRBV7-2	TRBJ2-7	ASSLAWTLSSYEQY
TRBV20-1	TRBJ2-2	SANQGGDTGELF
TRBV4-3	TRBJ2-7	ASSQDFRAASYEQY
TRBV12-3/TRBV12-4	TRBJ1-2	ASSGQNRDRGADGYT
TRBV6-7	TRBJ2-6	ASSYPRFSGANVLT
TRBV5-5	TRBJ2-1	ASSFGGEQRFGEQF
TRBV19	TRBJ2-1	ASSGVEVEQF
TRBV12-3/TRBV12-4	TRBJ2-2	ASSALAGGPITGELF
TRBV2	TRBJ2-3	ASSAPGQITDTQY
TRBV4-3	TRBJ2-7	ASSQGLDTYEQY